This passage covers 11 T cell receptor beta chains from one sample sequenced in a study of blood T cell repertoires in COVID-19 (dated by TCRdb to 2020 to 2022). The receptor library was made with the immunoSEQ multiplex PCR assay. What TCRdb holds here is the immuneACCESS table cut down to in-frame rearrangements. Part of the clones is not present; checked against another copy, under half of the missing clones reflect an unresolved V gene, and the others are unexplained. This sample lists almost 400,000 clones; approximately 89% were detected once. The leading ten clones occupy 1.5% to 2% of the sample. The source material was PBMCs or T cells enriched from blood (not recorded which). The source of these receptors is a woman aged 25 to 39 who had recovered from COVID-19.

CDR3 nucleotides: TGCGCCAGCAGCCAAGAGCACCCTCCCCACGGCACCTTGGGGCTAAGCGCTTTCTTT. This gives the protein CASSQEHPPHGTLGLSAFF. V and J are TRBV4-3 and TRBJ1-1; D is possibly TRBD1 (5 bases). Germline loops: CDR1 LGHNA, CDR2 YSLEER. V lost 0 bases, J lost 11 bases, and 31 bases lay in between. The CDR3 consists of 19 residues.

The chain is built from TRBV18 and TRBJ2-1; a weak D match, TRBD2 (6 bases). The CDR3 contains 16 residues. The V end was cut by 2 bases, the J end by 9 bases, with 20 bases between. Germline CDR1 KGHSH, CDR2 LQKENI. The CDR3: CASSPGARRLVSEQFF. The CDR3 region has the DNA TGTGCCAGCTCACCAGGGGCCCGTAGACTAGTGAGTGAGCAGTTCTTC.

This chain uses TRBV5-5 with TRBJ2-3; the D gene is possibly TRBD2 (6 bases). The V end was cut by 0 bases, the J end by 9 bases, with 14 bases between. The germline CDR1 and CDR2 sequences are SGHKS and YYEKEE (reference sequence). The CDR3 runs to 14 residues. The CDR3 here is CASSLGLVGRTQYF. The CDR3 nucleotides are TGTGCCAGCAGCTTGGGACTAGTCGGGCGAACGCAGTATTTT.

The chain links TRBV13 to TRBJ2-5; 7 bases are a match to TRBD2. CDR3 length equals 17 residues. CDR1 is PRHDT and CDR2 is FYEKMQ in the germline V gene (reference sequence). Germline trimming cut 5 bases from V and 0 bases from J; bases unmatched to any gene: 12. The CDR3 sequence is CASSRGERGRYQETQYF. DNA of the CDR3: TGTGCCAGCAGCCGGGGGGAGCGGGGCCGTTACCAAGAGACCCAGTACTTC.

The chain has TRBV6-5 and TRBJ2-7; 9 nucleotides align to TRBD2. The CDR3 loop spans 15 amino acids. Germline V CDR1 and CDR2: MNHEY, SVGAGI. The junction had 10 bases not matched to a gene; V was cut back by 7 bases and J by 3 bases. Here the CDR3 DNA reads TGTGCCAGCACTGCTGGTAGCGGGAGTATCTACGAGCAGTACTTC. Amino acids: CASTAGSGSIYEQYF.

A few counts support this clone. The CDR3 nucleotides are TGCGCCAGCAGCTTCGGTCTCCCTAACCCGCTCGGTGAGCAGTTCTTC. It is translated as CASSFGLPNPLGEQFF. The V gene is TRBV5-1, the J gene TRBJ2-1; D not resolved. The length of the CDR3 is 16 residues. V was clipped by 2 bases and J by 9 bases, with 21 bases between them. Germline V CDR1 and CDR2: SGHRS, YFSETQ.

The CDR3 sequence: CAWSGSLEQYF. The CDR3 DNA follows: TGTGCCTGGAGTGGTAGCCTCGAGCAGTACTTC. This chain joins TRBV30 and TRBJ2-7; D gene unclear. This CDR3 comprises 11 residues. Germline CDR1 reads GTSNPN; CDR2 reads SVGIG (reference sequence). V gave up 1 base and J gave up 6 bases, with 7 bases separating them.

This clone has just one count. The rearrangement joins TRBV10-3 to TRBJ1-1, with D possibly being TRBD1 (6 bases). CDR1 is ENHRY and CDR2 is SYGVKD in the germline V gene. V lost 6 bases, J lost 10 bases, and 12 bases lay in between. The CDR3 runs 11 residues. DNA for the CDR3: TGTGCCATCAGCGCTGACAGGACAGCTTTCTTT. Its protein product is CAISADRTAFF.

V is TRBV15 and J is TRBJ1-2; D remains unclear. In germline, CDR1 is LNHNV, CDR2 YYDKDF (reference sequence). The CDR3 extends over 14 amino acids. V lost 1 base and J lost 3, with 9 bases in between. In nucleotides, the CDR3 is TGTGCCACCAGCAGAGGGGAGAATTACTATGGCTACACCTTC. Protein: CATSRGENYYGYTF.

V gene TRBV3-1 (or the pseudogene TRBV3-2) combines with J gene TRBJ1-5; possible D gene TRBD1, 5 bases. CDR1 LGHDT and CDR2 YNNKEL come from the germline V gene (reference sequence). The CDR3 covers 13 residues. V was trimmed by 3 bases and J by 5 bases, leaving 8 bases between them. CDR3 bases: TGTGCCAGCAGCCAGCAGGGCCATCAGCCCCAGCATTTT. This gives the protein CASSQQGHQPQHF.

The CDR3 here is CASSLWEGEKLFF. CDR3 bases: TGTGCCAGCAGCTTATGGGAGGGGGAAAAACTGTTTTTT. The chain carries TRBV7-9 and TRBJ1-4; possibly TRBD1 for D (5 bases). Germline V gives CDR1 SEHNR, CDR2 FQNEAQ (reference sequence). The CDR3 runs 13 residues. The V end lost 2 bases, the J end lost 8 bases, and 9 bases lay between the germline ends.